The 19 T cell receptor beta chains given below trace back to one sample, sequenced in a study of a mutant IDH1 vaccine in newly diagnosed glioma. Time point specified: week 35, safety follow-up. Every vaccine dose comprised 300 ug of mutant IDH1 20-mer peptide plus topical imiquimod. No cognate antigen is known for these TCRs. Clones were sequenced by immunoSEQ multiplex PCR, and TCRdb holds only the in-frame ones, with some missing. Among around 26,000 clones listed, approximately 82% were seen once. Sequenced material: PBMCs, taken from a glioma patient whose treatment included an IDH1 peptide vaccine. These receptors all come from a man aged 25-45 years with glioma.

The chain carries TRBV6-1 and TRBJ2-5; TRBD1 is a possible D gene (6 bases). Germline V gene lookup returns CDR1 MNHNS and CDR2 SASEGT. This CDR3 region has 13 residues. V shed 8 bases and J shed 2 bases, with 12 bases lying between them. CDR3 sequence reads: CASSGQIQETQYF. The CDR3 DNA sequence: TGTGCCAGCTCCGGACAGATTCAAGAGACCCAGTACTTC.

The chain combines TRBV5-1 with TRBJ1-2; 7 nucleotides align to TRBD1. Germline loops: CDR1 SGHRS, CDR2 YFSETQ. The V and J ends lost 2 bases and 3 bases, in that order; junction bases with no gene match: 1. This CDR3 is built from 13 residues. CDR3 protein: CASSFDRDYGYTF. CDR3 in DNA: TGCGCCAGCAGCTTCGACAGGGACTATGGCTACACCTTC.

The V call is TRBV5-6, the J call TRBJ2-3; 11 bases agree with TRBD1. In germline, CDR1 is SGHDT, CDR2 YYEEEE. Trimming took 3 bases from V and 6 from J; bases not matched to a gene: 6. The CDR3 consists of 15 residues. DNA for the CDR3: TGTGCCAGCAGCTCCACCGGACAGGGGGCTGATACGCAGTATTTT. Translating it yields CASSSTGQGADTQYF.

The gene calls are TRBV7-2 and TRBJ2-5; a weak D match, TRBD1 (5 bases). Per germline, CDR1 SGHTA and CDR2 FQGNSA. There are 12 residues in the CDR3. Deletions cut 5 bases from V and 3 bases from J, with 7 bases between. CDR3 DNA: TGTGCCAGCAGCCCGACAGAAGAGACCCAGTACTTC. Translating it yields CASSPTEETQYF.

The rearrangement uses TRBV11-3 and TRBJ2-1; 7 nucleotides agree with TRBD2. The CDR3 is made up of 15 amino acids. With V trimmed by 5 bases and J by 2 bases, 6 bases remained unmatched. CDR1 is SGHNT, CDR2 YENEEA, per germline. The CDR3 here is CASSAGTTTYNEQFF. In nucleotides, the CDR3 is TGTGCCAGCAGCGCCGGGACTACGACCTACAATGAGCAGTTCTTC.

V is TRBV5-1 and J is TRBJ2-2; D may be TRBD2 (5 bases). In germline, CDR1 is SGHRS, CDR2 YFSETQ. V gave up 0 bases and J gave up 4 bases, with 10 bases separating them. The CDR3 covers 15 residues. This chain's CDR3 is CASSLEPGSTGELFF. The DNA for the CDR3 is TGCGCCAGCAGCTTGGAACCGGGATCCACCGGGGAGCTGTTTTTT.

The rearrangement uses TRBV29-1 and TRBJ2-2, with D possibly TRBD1 on 6 matching bases. The V end was cut by 3 bases, the J end by 4 bases, with 9 bases between. Germline lookup yields CDR1 SQVTM and CDR2 ANQGSEA. The CDR3 is made up of 13 amino acids. The CDR3 sequence is CSVDRGGTGELFF. The CDR3, as DNA: TGCAGCGTTGACAGGGGCGGCACCGGGGAGCTGTTTTTT.

J is TRBJ2-7 and V is TRBV29-1, with 7 bases aligning to TRBD1. The ends lost 4 bases at V and 5 bases at J; junction bases unmatched: 11. Germline V gives CDR1 SQVTM, CDR2 ANQGSEA. The CDR3 is made up of 14 amino acids. The CDR3 nucleotides are TGCAGCGTTGTTAGACGGGGTCAGGGGGACGAGCAGTACTTC. Translating gives CSVVRRGQGDEQYF.

This chain connects TRBV30 to TRBJ2-5; D is perhaps TRBD2 (6 bases). The CDR3 has 13 amino acids. Germline V lookup: CDR1 GTSNPN, CDR2 SVGIG (reference sequence). With 3 bases removed from V and 1 base from J, the gap between germline ends came to 9 bases. The CDR3 bases are TGTGCCTGGAGGCGGAGGGGCCAAGAGACCCAGTACTTC. It yields the protein CAWRRRGQETQYF.

The rearrangement uses TRBV2 and TRBJ2-5, with D perhaps assigned TRBD1 or TRBD2 (5 bases each). The germline gives CDR1 SNHLY, CDR2 FYNNEI. The germline V and J ends were trimmed by 0 bases and 9 bases, with 11 bases remaining between them. There are 13 residues in the CDR3. The CDR3 bases are TGTGCCAGCAGTGAAGCACGGGACGGGGCCCAGTACTTC. Protein sequence: CASSEARDGAQYF. Complete variable domain (other parts from reference TRBV2 and TRBJ2-5): EPEVTQTPSHQVTQMGQEVILRCVPISNHLYFYWYRQILGQKVEFLVSFYNNEISEKSEIFDDQFSVERPDGSNFTLKIRSTKLEDSAMYFCASSEARDGAQYFGPGTRLLVL.

The table lists this clone with a few counts. The V and J genes are TRBV4-1 and TRBJ2-7; D is unresolved. Germline V lookup: CDR1 MGHRA, CDR2 YSYEKL. V was cut by 1 base and J by 2 bases, with 9 bases left in between. The CDR3 covers 14 residues. CDR3 coding DNA: TGCGCCAGCAGCCAAGTTCCTGCGACCTACGAGCAGTACTTC. Translated, it gives CASSQVPATYEQYF.

The chain joins TRBV28 to TRBJ2-2; 10 bases map to TRBD1. Germline V CDR1 and CDR2: MDHEN, SYDVKM. V gave up 7 bases and J gave up 4 bases; unmatched junction bases: 6. The CDR3 contains 15 residues. CDR3 in DNA: TGTGCCAGCAACATGGACAGGGGGGCCACCGGGGAGCTGTTTTTT. It yields the protein CASNMDRGATGELFF.

This chain connects TRBV28 to TRBJ1-5; 7 bases are shared with TRBD1. From germline, CDR1 is MDHEN and CDR2 SYDVKM. The junction had 6 bases not matched to a gene; V was cut back by 6 bases and J by 7 bases. The CDR3 consists of 13 residues. Here the CDR3 DNA reads TGTGCCAGCAGCCGACAGGGAAACCAGCCCCAGCATTTT. Translated: CASSRQGNQPQHF.

This chain uses TRBV5-1 with TRBJ1-4; 12 positions agree with TRBD1. The trim removed 3 bases at V and 7 bases at J, leaving 13 bases unmatched. Looked up from germline, CDR1 is SGHRS and CDR2 is YFSETQ. This CDR3 contains 18 residues. CDR3 coding DNA: TGCGCCAGCAGCTCGACCCCCGGGACAGGGGGCTTGGGTGAAAAACTGTTTTTT. The encoded protein is CASSSTPGTGGLGEKLFF.

CDR3 bases: TGCGCCAGCAGCCAAGTTTTGGCAGGGGATCAGCCCCAGCATTTT. It translates to CASSQVLAGDQPQHF. The chain uses TRBV4-1 and TRBJ1-5; D perhaps matches TRBD1 (6 bases). The CDR3 loop spans 15 amino acids. V lost 1 base to trimming and J lost 5 bases, with 12 bases between them. The germline CDR1 and CDR2 sequences are MGHRA and YSYEKL.

The chain links TRBV5-1 to TRBJ2-2; 8 bases agree with TRBD1. The CDR3 has 15 residues. After removal of 4 bases from V and 2 bases from J, the junction contained 4 bases not matched to a gene. The germline V gene has CDR1 SGHRS and CDR2 YFSETQ. The CDR3 sequence is CASSNDRGNTGELFF. CDR3 in DNA: TGCGCCAGCAGCAACGACAGGGGTAACACCGGGGAGCTGTTTTTT.

The DNA for the CDR3 is TGTGCCAGCAGCCCCGCTCGCCACGAGCAGTACTTC. It is translated as CASSPARHEQYF. V is TRBV14 and J is TRBJ2-7; D is unresolved. CDR1 SGHDN and CDR2 FVKESK come from the germline V gene. There are 12 residues in the CDR3. The germline V and J ends were trimmed by 4 bases and 5 bases, with 9 bases remaining between them. Variable domain in full (rest from reference TRBV14 and TRBJ2-7): EAGVTQFPSHSVIEKGQTVTLRCDPISGHDNLYWYRRVMGKEIKFLLHFVKESKQDESGMPNNRFLAERTGGTYSTLKVQPAELEDSGVYFCASSPARHEQYFGPGTRLTVT.

The V gene is TRBV27, the J gene TRBJ2-5; no clear D gene. Trimming pared 6 bases from V and 2 bases from J, leaving 16 bases between. Per germline, CDR1 MNHEY and CDR2 SMNVEV (reference sequence). The CDR3 is made up of 15 amino acids. The CDR3 sequence is CASRSVPLWQETQYF. The CDR3 bases are TGTGCCAGCAGGTCGGTTCCGCTGTGGCAAGAGACCCAGTACTTC.

The rearrangement links TRBV6-4 to TRBJ2-2; TRBD2 aligns across 8 bases. CDR3 length: 13 amino acids. The trim removed 6 bases at V and 4 bases at J, leaving 1 base unmatched. Per germline, CDR1 MRHNA and CDR2 SNTAGT. In DNA, the CDR3 is TGTGCCAGCAGCGGGGGGGCCACCGGGGAGCTGTTTTTT. Protein: CASSGGATGELFF.